The clone carrying this T cell receptor beta chain was detected ten times or more. Its specificity is unknown. This entry is derived from a study of regulatory T cells in long-lasting Graves disease. At the level of the study: The antithyroid drugs taken by newly diagnosed Graves' patients had been used for under 3 months.

Time point: newly diagnosed GD, antithyroid drugs for less than 3 months. The TCR library was prepared using RNA isolated from PBMCs. Recruitment took place at an endocrinology department in Xi'an, China. TCR beta libraries were built with iRepertoire HTBI primers and Arm-PCR of CDR3 regions. Each CDR3 protein gets one entry after TCRdb re-called the multiplex PCR reads with MiXCR. The sample has about 500,000 distinct CDR3 sequences; around 11% are singletons. Germline assignment: CDR1 SGDLS and CDR2 YYNGEE. Trimming cost V 0 bases and J 0 bases, with 10 bases left between them. The CDR3 is 15 amino acids. Study-wide results and limits: Persistent disease preferred TRBV28, TRBJ1-2 and TRBJ2-5; new disease, TRBV20-1 and TRBJ2-1.

A further study also used this sample, focusing on T cells in Graves' hyperthyroidism and ophthalmopathy.

The V and J genes are TRBV9 and TRBJ2-7, with D perhaps matching TRBD1 or TRBD2 (5 bases each). The sequencing used peripheral blood mononuclear cells (PBMCs), collected at new diagnosis, from a patient treated with antithyroid drugs. This clonotype was sampled from a woman younger than 45 with Graves disease. The DNA of the CDR3 is TGTGCCAGCAGCGTAGACCCCGGGACCTCCTACGAGCAGTACTTC. It translates to CASSVDPGTSYEQYF.